The 11 T cell receptor beta chains listed next were all sequenced from one sample in a study of Graves' ophthalmopathy and Graves' hyperthyroidism. As the template, RNA transcripts were used to amplify TCR beta CDR3 regions. In the first round, RT-PCR was carried out with HTBI primers, and a multiplex PCR formed the second round. One entry per CDR3 protein, called by TCRdb with MiXCR from the multiplex PCR reads. The sample lists 400,000 to 450,000 distinct CDR3 sequences, about 21% occurring once. Sequencing was done on a sample of peripheral blood. Receptors were obtained from a woman younger than 35 with stable Graves' hyperthyroidism.

Many counts were recorded for this clonotype. A much larger clone differs from this one at a single base, so this may be a read error. This sequence joins TRBV7-8 and TRBJ2-5; tentatively, D is TRBD1 or TRBD2 (5 bases each). CDR1 is SGHVS, CDR2 FQNEAQ, per germline. The CDR3 loop spans 15 amino acids. The CDR3 here is CASSLSPGDGETKYF. CDR3 DNA: TGTGCCAGCAGCCTTTCCCCCGGGGACGGAGAGACCAAGTACTTC.

This clonotype was counted many times. The chain is built from TRBV27 and TRBJ1-1; 8 positions match TRBD1. This CDR3 is 15 amino acids long. With V trimmed by 6 bases and J by 0 bases, 6 bases remained unmatched. Germline-derived CDR1 and CDR2 are MNHEY and SMNVEV (reference sequence). CDR3 region: CASRSGTGLNTEAFF. The DNA for the CDR3 is TGTGCCAGCAGGTCCGGGACAGGACTGAACACTGAAGCTTTCTTT.

The gene calls are TRBV6-1 and TRBJ2-7; either TRBD1 or TRBD2 may supply D (5 bases each). Germline-derived CDR1 and CDR2 are MNHNS and SASEGT. Trimming pared 4 bases from V and 4 bases from J, leaving 14 bases between. The CDR3 runs to 14 residues. The CDR3 nucleotides read TGTGCCAGCAGTGGACGACATGAGGGGTACGAGCAGTACTTC. Translated: CASSGRHEGYEQYF.

On this clonotype: Since a much larger clone is just one base distant, this may be a read error. The V gene is TRBV11-2, the J gene TRBJ1-1; unclear D gene. This CDR3 region has 11 residues. From germline, CDR1 is SGHAT and CDR2 FQNNGV. The CDR3 here is CASSSRRDACF. The CDR3 region has the DNA TGTGCCAGCAGCTCAAGGAGGGATGCTTGCTTT.

As for this clonotype: This may be a read error, as it is one base from a much larger clone. The chain combines TRBV20-1 with TRBJ1-3; TRBD1 aligns across 7 bases. The trim removed 3 bases at V and 3 bases at J, leaving 8 bases unmatched. Germline CDR1 DFQATT, CDR2 SNEGSKA (reference sequence). This CDR3 has 15 amino acids. CDR3 in amino acids: CSASSHRGFGNTIYF. CDR3 DNA sequence: TGCAGTGCTAGCTCACACAGGGGATTTGGAAACACCATATATTTT.

This clonotype was recorded many times. The CDR3 region is CASKVGTSGYQNIQYF. The DNA for the CDR3 is TGTGCCAGCAAGGTTGGGACTAGCGGGTATCAAAACATTCAGTACTTC. The chain is built from TRBV11-2 and TRBJ2-4, with 12 bases matching TRBD2. V lost 7 bases to trimming and J lost 5 bases; unmatched junction nucleotides: 9. Germline V CDR1 and CDR2: SGHAT, FQNNGV. This CDR3 spans 16 amino acids.

This clonotype appeared a single time. The gene calls are TRBV6-1 and TRBJ1-2; D unresolved. The germline gives CDR1 MNHNS, CDR2 SASEGT. Trimming took 6 bases from V and 5 from J, leaving 10 bases between them. The CDR3 consists of 12 residues. CDR3 loop: CASSTRAYGYTF. In nucleotides, the CDR3 is TGTGCCAGCAGCACCAGAGCATATGGCTACACCTTC.

This clonotype has ten or more counts. The chain combines TRBV28 with TRBJ1-2, with D tentatively TRBD1 (5 bases). The V gene's germline CDR1 is MDHEN and CDR2 SYDVKM. V was clipped by 7 bases and J by 5 bases, with 8 bases between them. This CDR3 is 11 amino acids long. CDR3 in DNA: TGTGCCAGCAACCAGGGTTATGGCTACACCTTC. Translating it yields CASNQGYGYTF.

The table lists this clonotype with many counts. The chain carries TRBV18 and TRBJ1-3; 8 bases map to TRBD1. The J segment lost 1 base and the V segment lost 4 bases, leaving 0 bases of the junction unmatched. Germline CDR1 reads KGHSH; CDR2 reads LQKENI. The CDR3 contains 14 residues. Here the CDR3 reads CASSRTGSGNTIYF. CDR3 nucleotides: TGTGCCAGCTCACGGACAGGGTCTGGAAACACCATATATTTT.

The sample holds a few counts of this clonotype. J is TRBJ2-7 and V is TRBV7-2; D gene ambiguous. The V gene lost 2 bases and the J gene lost 1 base, with 15 bases spanning the gap. CDR1 SGHTA and CDR2 FQGNSA come from the germline V gene. The CDR3 extends over 16 amino acids. Here the CDR3 reads CASSLTTVTNSYEQYF. The CDR3 region has the DNA TGTGCCAGCAGCTTAACGACCGTCACCAATTCCTACGAGCAGTACTTC.

Ten or more counts support this clonotype. The gene calls are TRBV5-1 and TRBJ2-2; D is ambiguous. This CDR3 has 14 residues. V gave up 3 bases and J gave up 6 bases, with 12 bases separating them. Germline CDR1 is SGHRS and CDR2 is YFSETQ. This chain's CDR3 is CASSSDMRPGELFF. As DNA, the CDR3 is TGCGCCAGCAGCTCCGATATGAGGCCCGGGGAGCTGTTTTTT.